The clone carrying this T cell receptor (beta chain) has at least ten counts. Its antigen is undetermined. Amplification yielded TCR beta CDR3 regions, with RNA transcripts as the source. The HTBI primer set drove a first-round RT-PCR of the TCR CDR3. TCRdb processed the multiplex PCR reads anew with MiXCR; each CDR3 protein has one entry. The sample lists roughly 400,000 distinct CDR3 sequences; roughly 13% were seen once. The V end was cut by 2 bases, the J end by 2 bases, with 10 bases between. Germline assignment: CDR1 DFQATT and CDR2 SNEGSKA (reference sequence). This CDR3 is 15 amino acids long. Enrolled ophthalmopathy patients presented with a Clinical Activity Score of at least 3, a NOSPECS grade of at least 4, and disease duration under 3 months. Fresh peripheral blood, about 9.6 ml, yielded the PBMCs. The source of the sample is a study of T cells in Graves' hyperthyroidism and ophthalmopathy. Study-level results: In validation, the model predicted ophthalmopathy. These predictions came a median about 6.8 months before onset.

The sequenced sample was blood. The chain has TRBV20-1 and TRBJ2-6, with unresolved D. The clonotype originates from a man between 45 and 60 years old with Graves' ophthalmopathy. In nucleotides, the CDR3 is TGCAGTGCTAGATTAGGGCAGCCTGGGGCCAACGTCCTGACTTTC. Translation gives CSARLGQPGANVLTF.